This TCR beta chain derives from a study of siplizumab effects on memory and regulatory T cells. Concerning this clone itself: The antigen is not known.

Trimming removed 0 bases at V and 7 bases at J, with 10 bases between. The germline V gene encodes CDR1 SGDLS and CDR2 YYNGEE. This CDR3 contains 14 residues. The repertoire was sequenced with immunoSEQ multiplex PCR; TCRdb's copy has only in-frame clones and lacks some. In the table there are tens of thousands of clones, 94% of which are singletons. Study-wide results and limits: Siplizumab significantly reduced alloreactive sequences traceable to unstimulated CD4+ memory cells. Of the proliferating CD4+ or CD8+ clones, roughly 80-97% lacked a naive or memory phenotype that could be assigned. Naive T cells seemed more diverse than memory cells and seemed major alloresponse contributors.

This sequence joins TRBV9 and TRBJ1-4; no firm D call. The TCR originated in a human donor in good health. The source material was non-Treg CD4+ T cells sorted from blood. CDR3 nucleotides: TGTGCCAGCAGCGTAGACGGGGTGTTTGAAAAACTGTTTTTT. Encoded protein: CASSVDGVFEKLFF.